The clone carrying this TCR beta chain was seen a few times. Its antigen is undetermined. The sample comes from a study of PD-L1 blockade in urothelial cancer. About the study: Blood samples had a median of approximately 150,000 T cells, tens of thousands of unique TCRs, and clonality roughly 0.088. Study conclusions and caveats: It was durable-benefit patients whose tumor-associated blood clones expanded more at 3 weeks.

The data were produced by immunoSEQ multiplex PCR, yet TCRdb's version contains in-frame clones alone and is incomplete. The table shows about 40,000 clones, with about 83% occurring only once. V lost 4 bases to trimming and J lost 6 bases; unmatched junction nucleotides: 6. The CDR3 has 14 amino acids. The germline gives CDR1 LGHNA, CDR2 YSLEER. The sequenced sample was PBMCs, obtained around atezolizumab (anti-PD-L1) treatment. The J gene is TRBJ1-1, the V gene TRBV4-3; TRBD1 agrees at 9 bases. The source of this sequence is a man in his 60s with urothelial cancer. CDR3 region: CASSPQGALAEAFF. The CDR3 DNA is TGCGCCAGCAGCCCACAGGGGGCTCTCGCTGAAGCTTTCTTT.